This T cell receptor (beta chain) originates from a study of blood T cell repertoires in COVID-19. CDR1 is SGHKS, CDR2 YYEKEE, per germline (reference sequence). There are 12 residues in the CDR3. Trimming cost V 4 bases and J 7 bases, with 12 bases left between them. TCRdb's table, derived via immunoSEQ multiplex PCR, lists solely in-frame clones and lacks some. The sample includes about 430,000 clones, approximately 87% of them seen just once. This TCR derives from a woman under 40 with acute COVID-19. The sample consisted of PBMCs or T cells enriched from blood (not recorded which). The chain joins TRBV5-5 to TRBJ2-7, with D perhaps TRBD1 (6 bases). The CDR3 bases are TGTGCCAGCAGCCGAGTAACAGGGGAGCAGTACTTC. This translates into CASSRVTGEQYF.